One and the same sample provided the 18 T cell receptor beta chains below, sequenced in a study of blood T cell repertoires in COVID-19. TCRdb's table, derived via immunoSEQ multiplex PCR, lists solely in-frame clones and lacks some. The table lists 280,000 or so clones, roughly 85% of them singletons. Specimen: peripheral blood. These receptors all come from a human donor in a cohort sampled during active COVID-19.

This chain links TRBV1 with TRBJ2-1; TRBD2 is taken as the D call from the table, unchecked against the DNA. TRBV1 is a documented pseudogene. This CDR3 contains 15 residues. Written as DNA, the CDR3 is TGCACCAGCAGTCGCGCGGGGGCGAACTACAATGAGCAGTTCTTC. Translated: CTSSRAGANYNEQFF.

V is TRBV6-5 and J is TRBJ2-7, with 13 bases aligning to TRBD2. Germline V lookup: CDR1 MNHEY, CDR2 SVGAGI. With 6 bases clipped from V and 3 bases from J, the junction kept 5 bases outside the gene matches. This CDR3 contains 15 residues. The CDR3 protein is CASSLWTSGGYEQYF. CDR3 sequence (DNA): TGTGCCAGCAGCCTTTGGACTAGCGGGGGCTACGAGCAGTACTTC.

This clone was observed a handful of times. In nucleotides, the CDR3 is TGTGCCACCAGTGACCGGCCGGGTGAGCAGTTCTTC. It translates to CATSDRPGEQFF. The V gene is TRBV24-1, the J gene TRBJ2-1; D ambiguous. Looked up from germline, CDR1 is KGHDR and CDR2 is SFDVKD. The CDR3 runs 12 residues. Trimming removed 4 bases at V and 9 bases at J, with 9 bases between.

J is TRBJ2-1 and V is TRBV28; the D is unclear. V gave up 6 bases and J gave up 5 bases, with 5 bases separating them. There are 11 residues in the CDR3. Germline CDR1 is MDHEN and CDR2 is SYDVKM. CDR3 amino acids: CASRINNEQFF. CDR3 in DNA: TGTGCCAGCAGAATCAACAATGAGCAGTTCTTC.

The count of this clone is one. The chain links TRBV28 to TRBJ2-7, with D tentatively TRBD2 (5 bases). Trimming took off 6 bases at V and 2 bases at J, with 8 bases between the two ends. This CDR3 has 12 residues. Germline CDR1 reads MDHEN; CDR2 reads SYDVKM. Here the CDR3 reads CASSLGAYEQYF. In nucleotides, the CDR3 is TGTGCCAGCAGCCTCGGGGCCTACGAGCAGTACTTC.

V usage is TRBV7-9 and J usage is TRBJ2-7, with D unresolved. V was trimmed by 5 bases and J by 3 bases, leaving 8 bases between them. CDR1 is SEHNR and CDR2 is FQNEAQ in the germline V gene (reference sequence). The CDR3 is 12 amino acids. The CDR3: CASSPVFYEQYF. The CDR3 DNA reads TGTGCCAGCAGCCCGGTCTTCTACGAGCAGTACTTC. Complete variable domain (other parts from reference TRBV7-9 and TRBJ2-7): DTGVSQNPRHKITKRGQNVTFRCDPISEHNRLYWYRQTLGQGPEFLTYFQNEAQLEKSRLLSDRFSAERPKGSFSTLEIQRTEQGDSAMYLCASSPVFYEQYFGPGTRLTVT.

The genes are TRBV2 and TRBJ2-2; TRBD2 is a possible D gene (5 bases). Trimming removed 2 bases at V and 0 bases at J, with 10 bases between. The germline V gene has CDR1 SNHLY and CDR2 FYNNEI. The CDR3 runs to 16 residues. This CDR3 reads CASSEFGGANTGELFF. CDR3 bases: TGTGCCAGCAGTGAATTTGGAGGAGCGAACACCGGGGAGCTGTTTTTT. Together with reference TRBV2 and TRBJ2-2, the CDR3 gives the full variable domain: EPEVTQTPSHQVTQMGQEVILRCVPISNHLYFYWYRQILGQKVEFLVSFYNNEISEKSEIFDDQFSVERPDGSNFTLKIRSTKLEDSAMYFCASSEFGGANTGELFFGEGSRLTVL.

The chain recombines TRBV6-5 with TRBJ2-7; D might be TRBD2 (5 bases). Germline loops: CDR1 MNHEY, CDR2 SVGAGI. The V end lost 0 bases, the J end lost 2 bases, and 14 bases lay between the germline ends. The CDR3 has 16 residues. CDR3 DNA: TGTGCCAGCAGTTACTCGGGTCTCCGGGGTACCTACGAGCAGTACTTC. It specifies CASSYSGLRGTYEQYF.

V usage is TRBV5-8 and J usage is TRBJ2-7, with 9 bases that match TRBD1. V shed 10 bases, J shed 4 bases, and the junction held 3 bases outside the gene matches. Germline V gene sequence: CDR1 SGHTS, CDR2 YDEGEE. This CDR3 comprises 11 residues. In nucleotides, the CDR3 is TGTGCCGGGACAGGGTTTTACGAGCAGTACTTC. This encodes CAGTGFYEQYF.

This clone was counted a single time. The chain carries TRBV3-1 (or the pseudogene TRBV3-2) and TRBJ2-7; D may be TRBD1 (6 bases). The CDR3 contains 15 residues. The V gene lost 1 base and the J gene lost 3 bases, with 13 bases spanning the gap. Germline assignment: CDR1 LGHDT and CDR2 YNNKEL (reference sequence). The CDR3 nucleotides are TGTGCCAGCAGCCAAGGGTGGGACATATTCTACGAGCAGTACTTC. It translates to CASSQGWDIFYEQYF.

The table lists this clone with a few counts. The chain employs TRBV6-5 and TRBJ2-7; no definite D call. Trimming pared 2 bases from V and 0 bases from J, leaving 11 bases between. This CDR3 is 15 amino acids long. Per germline, CDR1 MNHEY and CDR2 SVGAGI. The CDR3 is CASSYGFLNSYEQYF. CDR3 nucleotides: TGTGCCAGCAGTTACGGCTTTTTAAACTCCTACGAGCAGTACTTC.

This chain uses TRBV18 with TRBJ1-2, with D perhaps matching TRBD1 (5 bases). Germline V gene sequence: CDR1 KGHSH, CDR2 LQKENI. The germline V and J ends were trimmed by 4 bases and 1 base, with 10 bases remaining between them. CDR3 size: 14 residues. CDR3 DNA: TGTGCCAGCTCACAGGACATAATTAACTATGGCTACACCTTC. Protein product: CASSQDIINYGYTF.

The chain is built from TRBV28 and TRBJ2-1; D is possibly TRBD1 (6 bases). Germline V lookup: CDR1 MDHEN, CDR2 SYDVKM. This CDR3 has 16 residues. V was shortened by 8 bases and J by 2 bases, with 19 bases between the two germline ends. This CDR3 is CASLSPSGGTYNEQFF. For the CDR3, the DNA is TGTGCCAGCCTAAGTCCCTCTGGGGGCACCTACAATGAGCAGTTCTTC.

The chain has TRBV18 and TRBJ2-3; the D is unclear. Germline loops: CDR1 KGHSH, CDR2 LQKENI. There are 11 residues in the CDR3. The ends were cut back, 6 bases at V and 5 bases at J, with 6 bases in the middle. CDR3 region: CASSLRDTQYF. The CDR3 region has the DNA TGTGCCAGCTCTCTCCGAGATACGCAGTATTTT.

This chain links TRBV30 with TRBJ1-6; 10 nucleotides agree with TRBD1. Germline CDR1 reads GTSNPN; CDR2 reads SVGIG (reference sequence). With V trimmed by 3 bases and J by 10 bases, 9 bases remained unmatched. This CDR3 is built from 15 residues. The chain's CDR3 is CAWRPGTGVHSPLHF. The CDR3 coding sequence is TGTGCCTGGAGACCCGGGACAGGGGTTCACTCACCCCTCCACTTT.

About this clone itself: The limits of the CDR3 on the DNA are not certain, so only TCRdb's listed CDR3 is given. This chain links TRBV28 with TRBJ2-3; the table calls TRBD2, which could not be checked here. From its first to its last residue, the CDR3 has 14 amino acids. Per the germline V gene, CDR1 is MDHEN and CDR2 is SYDVKM. CDR3 in amino acids: CASSSSGPTDTQYF.

The rearrangement joins TRBV12-5 to TRBJ2-5; D unresolved. V gave up 0 bases and J gave up 1 base, with 9 bases separating them. This CDR3 region has 15 residues. Germline-derived CDR1 and CDR2 are LGHNT and FRNRAP. CDR3 DNA: TGTGCTAGTGGTTTGGTAACTTCGATCCAAGAGACCCAGTACTTC. Protein: CASGLVTSIQETQYF.

This clone occurred once. V and J are TRBV5-1 and TRBJ2-1, with 14 bases lining up with TRBD2. This CDR3 has 21 residues. The V and J ends lost 1 base and 6 bases, in that order; junction bases with no gene match: 18. Per germline, CDR1 SGHRS and CDR2 YFSETQ. The CDR3 DNA sequence: TGCGCCAGCAGCTTGCGGTCGACTAGCGGGAGGGTTTACCCCCTTGGCAATGAGCAGTTCTTC. It codes for CASSLRSTSGRVYPLGNEQFF.